This entry lists 14 T cell receptor beta chains sequenced from one sample in a study of early T cells in non-severe SARS-CoV-2 infection. From the 5' RACE reads, TCRdb called clonotypes with MiXCR, one entry per CDR3 protein. The sample has around 82,000 distinct CDR3 sequences, approximately 12% seen once. The sequenced sample was whole blood. The receptors derive from an adult who was a healthcare worker with PCR-confirmed SARS-CoV-2 infection or an uninfected control (not recorded which).

The sample holds many counts of this clonotype. The chain recombines TRBV20-1 with TRBJ1-1, with 7 bases that match TRBD1. The germline V gene encodes CDR1 DFQATT and CDR2 SNEGSKA (reference sequence). There are 15 residues in the CDR3. The junction had 9 bases not matched to a gene; V was cut back by 4 bases and J by 1 base. The CDR3 spells CSAISDRPGNTEAFF. The CDR3 DNA reads as TGCAGTGCTATATCGGACAGGCCGGGGAACACTGAAGCTTTCTTT.

This chain joins TRBV5-5 and TRBJ1-2, with D perhaps matching TRBD1 (5 bases). This CDR3 region has 14 residues. The germline V gene has CDR1 SGHKS and CDR2 YYEKEE (reference sequence). Trimming removed 0 bases from V and 4 bases from J, with 10 bases in between. CDR3 nucleotides: TGTGCCAGCAGCTTGGCCGGGACGACCTATGGCTACACCTTC. It codes for CASSLAGTTYGYTF.

The V gene is TRBV5-6, the J gene TRBJ1-2; weak D call: TRBD1 (5 bases). V was trimmed by 4 bases and J by 6 bases, leaving 13 bases between them. This CDR3 is 13 amino acids long. Germline CDR1 SGHDT, CDR2 YYEEEE. The CDR3 reads CASSLRGVNGYTF. The CDR3 nucleotides read TGTGCCAGCAGCCTAAGAGGGGTTAATGGCTACACCTTC.

This clonotype was observed many times. This chain uses TRBV6-2 or TRBV6-3 with TRBJ2-7; D might be TRBD1 or TRBD2, each matching 5 bases. Germline CDR1 is MNHEY and CDR2 is SVGEGT. The CDR3 length is 14 residues. V was shortened by 6 bases and J by 1 base, with 13 bases between the two germline ends. CDR3 in DNA: TGTGCCAGCAGCAAGGGACCTGCATCCTACGAGCAGTACTTC. Encoded protein: CASSKGPASYEQYF.

This clonotype has a handful of counts. V usage is TRBV28 and J usage is TRBJ2-1; D is undetermined. Germline-derived CDR1 and CDR2 are MDHEN and SYDVKM. The V gene lost 6 bases and the J gene lost 0 bases, with 3 bases spanning the gap. This CDR3 contains 12 residues. The CDR3 sequence is CASRSSYNEQFF. The CDR3 bases are TGTGCCAGCAGGAGCTCCTACAATGAGCAGTTCTTC.

This clonotype was found many times. The V gene is TRBV19, the J gene TRBJ2-1; 9 nucleotides align to TRBD2. The CDR3 is 15 amino acids. V dropped 3 bases and J dropped 6; count of bases not matched to a gene: 6. CDR1 is LNHDA and CDR2 is SQIVND in the germline V gene (reference sequence). In nucleotides, the CDR3 is TGTGCCAGTAGTATGGAAGGCGGGAGGGCCAATGAGCAGTTCTTC. As protein: CASSMEGGRANEQFF.

The chain combines TRBV7-2 with TRBJ2-1; 12 bases are a match to TRBD2. Germline-derived CDR1 and CDR2 are SGHTA and FQGNSA. V trimming: 3 bases; J trimming: 8 bases; junction bases outside the gene matches: 8. The CDR3 covers 16 residues. DNA for the CDR3: TGTGCCAGCAGCTTCCCTAGCGGGAGGGCCGGGTATGAGCAGTTCTTC. Translated: CASSFPSGRAGYEQFF.

This clonotype has ten or more counts. The chain has TRBV18 and TRBJ2-7; 11 positions match TRBD1. The CDR3 spans 15 residues. With V trimmed by 7 bases and J by 5 bases, 10 bases remained unmatched. The germline V gene encodes CDR1 KGHSH and CDR2 LQKENI. CDR3 residues: CASWAGTGGVDEQYF. For the CDR3, the DNA is TGTGCCAGCTGGGCCGGGACAGGGGGAGTCGACGAGCAGTACTTC.

As concerns this clonotype: Being one base from a much bigger clone, this may be a read error. This rearrangement joins TRBV12-3 or TRBV12-4 to TRBJ2-5; no clear D gene. This CDR3 is built from 12 residues. The CDR3 sequence is CACSLIIETQYF. CDR3 DNA: TGTGCCTGCAGTTTAATAATTGAGACCCAGTACTTC.

The rearrangement uses TRBV18 and TRBJ1-5, with D tentatively TRBD1 (6 bases). This CDR3 spans 17 amino acids. Germline values: CDR1 KGHSH, CDR2 LQKENI. V lost 3 bases and J 2 bases, leaving 17 bases between the germline ends. The CDR3 nucleotides read TGTGCCAGCTCACCCCTAAGCCCAGGGGCAGGCAATCAGCCCCAGCATTTT. Its translation is CASSPLSPGAGNQPQHF.

The chain has TRBV6-2 or TRBV6-3 and TRBJ2-2; 10 positions agree with TRBD2. Germline V lookup: CDR1 MNHEY, CDR2 SVGEGT. The CDR3 extends over 18 amino acids. The trim removed 6 bases at V and 4 bases at J, leaving 14 bases unmatched. The CDR3: CASSERTSGPLRTGELFF. In DNA, the CDR3 is TGTGCCAGCAGCGAGAGGACTAGCGGCCCGTTACGCACCGGGGAGCTGTTTTTT.

This chain links TRBV29-1 with TRBJ2-7; a weak D match, TRBD1 (6 bases). There are 13 residues in the CDR3. V shed 4 bases and J shed 0 bases, with 10 bases lying between them. Germline V gene data show CDR1 as SQVTM and CDR2 as ANQGSEA. The CDR3 DNA follows: TGCAGCGTTGGGGGGCCCAGCTCCTACGAGCAGTACTTC. Protein sequence: CSVGGPSSYEQYF.

This clonotype was counted a few times. This sequence joins TRBV7-9 and TRBJ1-4, with TRBD1 matching over 7 bases. J was trimmed by 7 bases and V by 5 bases; bases with no gene match: 19. CDR1 is SEHNR and CDR2 is FQNEAQ in the germline V gene (reference sequence). CDR3 length: 18 amino acids. This chain's CDR3 is CASSEEGTVRLLGEKLFF. CDR3 DNA sequence: TGTGCCAGCAGCGAAGAAGGGACAGTAAGACTACTAGGTGAAAAACTGTTTTTT.

The chain employs TRBV12-3 or TRBV12-4 and TRBJ2-7; D is unclear. The CDR3 extends over 14 amino acids. Deletions cut 3 bases from V and 0 bases from J, with 9 bases between. The CDR3 DNA reads TGTGCCAGCAGTTTGAACTTAGGCTCCTACGAGCAGTACTTC. This sequence encodes CASSLNLGSYEQYF.